This entry lists 8 T cell receptor beta chains sequenced from one sample in a study of response to subunit inactivated influenza vaccine. TCRdb re-called the RT-PCR reads with MiXCR, one entry per CDR3 protein. The table has about 650,000 distinct CDR3 sequences, 15% to 19% seen once. The sequencing used PBMCs from blood, collected 11 to 12 days after vaccination. The receptors come from a man aged 45-60 years who received an inactivated influenza vaccine.

This clonotype showed up just a few times. V gene TRBV9 combines with J gene TRBJ2-1; no firm D call. This CDR3 is 15 amino acids long. Germline CDR1 and CDR2: SGDLS and YYNGEE. Trimming removed 4 bases from V and 4 bases from J, with 15 bases in between. The CDR3 loop reads CASSLHGGEYNEQFF. CDR3 sequence (DNA): TGTGCCAGCAGCTTACACGGCGGAGAATACAATGAGCAGTTCTTC.

The CDR3 loop is CASSSPGLPTNPNNEQFF. Here the CDR3 DNA reads TGTGCCAGCAGTTCTCCTGGACTCCCCACCAATCCTAACAATGAGCAGTTCTTC. V and J are TRBV28 and TRBJ2-1; D might be TRBD2 (5 bases). V was pared by 4 bases and J by 5 bases, with 24 bases between. Germline V gene sequence: CDR1 MDHEN, CDR2 SYDVKM. CDR3 length: 18 residues.

V and J are TRBV11-2 and TRBJ2-7; the match to TRBD1 covers 10 bases. The germline CDR1 and CDR2 sequences are SGHAT and FQNNGV. The CDR3 runs to 14 residues. With 1 base clipped from V and 7 bases from J, the junction kept 4 bases outside the gene matches. CDR3 loop: CASSLGTGGLEQYF. The CDR3 DNA reads TGTGCCAGCAGCTTAGGGACAGGGGGACTAGAGCAGTACTTC.

This chain links TRBV10-3 with TRBJ1-3; no clear D gene. Germline V gene lookup returns CDR1 ENHRY and CDR2 SYGVKD. The CDR3 loop spans 18 amino acids. The ends were cut back, 4 bases at V and 1 base at J, with 20 bases in the middle. The CDR3 bases are TGTGCCATCAGTGGGGCAACTCTAGGTCCAAAATCTGGAAACACCATATATTTT. It translates to CAISGATLGPKSGNTIYF.

The V call is TRBV5-1, the J call TRBJ2-5; 9 nucleotides agree with TRBD1. This CDR3 has 15 residues. The J segment lost 5 bases and the V segment lost 6 bases, leaving 11 bases of the junction unmatched. From germline, CDR1 is SGHRS and CDR2 YFSETQ. This chain's CDR3 is CASNLDRGAEETQYF. As DNA, the CDR3 is TGCGCCAGCAACTTAGACAGGGGGGCTGAGGAGACCCAGTACTTC.

This chain connects TRBV7-9 to TRBJ2-7, with no clear D. Germline V gene data show CDR1 as SEHNR and CDR2 as FQNEAQ (reference sequence). There are 17 residues in the CDR3. The V and J ends lost 0 bases and 4 bases respectively, with 19 bases between them. The CDR3 spells CASSLATVRNLGYEQYF. CDR3 bases: TGTGCCAGCAGCTTAGCGACGGTGAGGAACCTAGGGTACGAGCAGTACTTC.

This clonotype was detected a few times. The J gene is TRBJ2-7, the V gene TRBV13; TRBD1 agrees at 7 bases. There are 12 residues in the CDR3. Unmatched junction bases numbered 4, after V lost 5 bases and J lost 6 bases. Germline V gene data show CDR1 as PRHDT and CDR2 as FYEKMQ (reference sequence). CDR3 loop: CASSNRDSEQYF. CDR3 coding DNA: TGTGCCAGCAGCAACCGGGACAGCGAGCAGTACTTC.

This chain joins TRBV19 and TRBJ2-3; the match to TRBD2 covers 8 bases. The CDR3 has 15 amino acids. Trimming took 1 base from V and 8 from J; bases not matched to a gene: 8. CDR1 and CDR2 from the germline V gene are LNHDA and SQIVND (reference sequence). The CDR3: CASSIAGGTHSTQYF. The CDR3 nucleotides read TGTGCCAGTAGTATAGCGGGGGGGACACACAGTACGCAGTATTTT. The full variable domain, completed using reference TRBV19 and TRBJ2-3, is DGGITQSPKYLFRKEGQNVTLSCEQNLNHDAMYWYRQDPGQGLRLIYYSQIVNDFQKGDIAEGYSVSREKKESFPLTVTSAQKNPTAFYLCASSIAGGTHSTQYFGPGTRLTVL.